These 17 T cell receptor beta chains originate from one sample sequenced in a study of blood T cell repertoires in COVID-19. The method was immunoSEQ multiplex PCR; TCRdb's version includes in-frame clones alone and lacks a portion of them. The profile covers about 160,000 clones, with about 88% appearing a single time and 1% to 1.2% taken by the ten largest. Material: peripheral blood. The receptors were gathered from a man between 35 and 55 years old with acute or convalescent COVID-19.

A single count supports this clone. The chain employs TRBV10-1 and TRBJ2-1; 8 nucleotides agree with TRBD2. Per the germline V gene, CDR1 is WNHNN and CDR2 is SYGVQD (reference sequence). This CDR3 comprises 15 residues. J was trimmed by 7 bases and V by 3 bases; bases with no gene match: 8. The CDR3: CASSELAGWGNEQFF. CDR3 in DNA: TGCGCCAGCAGTGAATTAGCGGGGTGGGGGAATGAGCAGTTCTTC.

The rearrangement uses TRBV13 and TRBJ2-2, with D possibly matching TRBD1 (5 bases). The V end was cut by 2 bases, the J end by 6 bases, with 7 bases between. From germline, CDR1 is PRHDT and CDR2 FYEKMQ (reference sequence). The CDR3 extends over 13 amino acids. The CDR3 loop reads CASSLRGPGELFF. The DNA for the CDR3 is TGTGCCAGCAGCTTAAGGGGTCCCGGGGAGCTGTTTTTT.

This chain connects TRBV2 to TRBJ1-2; 7 nucleotides align to TRBD1. There are 14 residues in the CDR3. Germline lookup yields CDR1 SNHLY and CDR2 FYNNEI. The junction had 3 bases not matched to a gene; V was cut back by 1 base and J by 4 bases. CDR3 region: CASSEEQGSYGYTF. The CDR3 nucleotides are TGTGCCAGCAGTGAAGAACAGGGGAGCTATGGCTACACCTTC.

This clone was seen only once. The chain recombines TRBV3-1 (or the pseudogene TRBV3-2) with TRBJ2-3; TRBD2 matches 11 bases. Per the germline V gene, CDR1 is LGHDT and CDR2 is YNNKEL (reference sequence). The CDR3 has 15 residues. With 3 bases clipped from V and 4 bases from J, the junction kept 3 bases outside the gene matches. CDR3 DNA sequence: TGTGCCAGCAGCCACGGGGGACTAGCGGCAGATACGCAGTATTTT. Protein product: CASSHGGLAADTQYF.

The table lists this clone with a count of one. This chain links TRBV6-6 with TRBJ1-6; D call uncertain. CDR1 MNHNY and CDR2 SVGAGI come from the germline V gene (reference sequence). This CDR3 comprises 14 residues. Between the trimmed V and J ends, which lost 2 bases and 10 bases, there was a span of 12 bases. This chain's CDR3 is CASSYDGGWSPLHF. CDR3 bases: TGTGCCAGCAGTTACGACGGAGGTTGGTCACCCCTCCACTTT.

The V and J genes are TRBV5-1 and TRBJ1-5; TRBD1 is a possible D gene (5 bases). This CDR3 has 15 residues. Per the germline V gene, CDR1 is SGHRS and CDR2 is YFSETQ. V was pared by 4 bases and J by 4 bases, with 15 bases between. The CDR3 DNA sequence: TGCGCCAGCAGCCCTGGAGGGGACCAAAATCAGCCCCAGCATTTT. This encodes CASSPGGDQNQPQHF.

The CDR3 bases are TGTGCCAGTAGCGCACAGGGGATCGGCGAGCAGTACTTC. The encoded protein is CASSAQGIGEQYF. The chain carries TRBV19 and TRBJ2-7; TRBD1 matches at 7 bases. V was clipped by 6 bases and J by 6 bases; unmatched bases: 8. CDR1 is LNHDA, CDR2 SQIVND, per germline (reference sequence). The CDR3 loop spans 13 amino acids. Variable domain in full (rest from reference TRBV19 and TRBJ2-7): DGGITQSPKYLFRKEGQNVTLSCEQNLNHDAMYWYRQDPGQGLRLIYYSQIVNDFQKGDIAEGYSVSREKKESFPLTVTSAQKNPTAFYLCASSAQGIGEQYFGPGTRLTVT.

This clone was recorded a few times. This sequence joins TRBV11-2 and TRBJ2-1; D is possibly TRBD2 (6 bases). Trimming removed 0 bases from V and 2 bases from J, with 14 bases in between. CDR3 length: 17 amino acids. CDR1 is SGHAT, CDR2 FQNNGV, per germline. This CDR3 reads CASSLEVGRDPYNEQFF. The CDR3 nucleotides are TGTGCCAGCAGCTTAGAGGTGGGGCGGGATCCCTACAATGAGCAGTTCTTC.

The chain is built from TRBV5-5 and TRBJ1-5, with D perhaps TRBD1 (5 bases). The CDR3 has 15 amino acids. Per germline, CDR1 SGHKS and CDR2 YYEKEE (reference sequence). Deletions cut 1 base from V and 4 bases from J, with 12 bases between. The CDR3 loop is CASSLLGGGNQPQHF. CDR3 bases: TGTGCCAGCAGCTTGCTGGGGGGTGGTAATCAGCCCCAGCATTTT.

This chain connects TRBV5-1 to TRBJ2-4; the D is unclear. The V and J ends lost 0 bases and 0 bases respectively, with 13 bases between them. This CDR3 region has 17 residues. Germline V lookup: CDR1 SGHRS, CDR2 YFSETQ. The CDR3 DNA follows: TGCGCCAGCAGCTTGGGGCCTGAAAACCTAGCCAAAAACATTCAGTACTTC. Protein product: CASSLGPENLAKNIQYF.

The V gene is TRBV3-1 (or the pseudogene TRBV3-2), the J gene TRBJ2-3, with D hard to call. Trimming took off 1 base at V and 3 bases at J, with 11 bases between the two ends. The CDR3 totals 15 residues. Germline loops: CDR1 LGHDT, CDR2 YNNKEL (reference sequence). CDR3 residues: CASSQGASLTDTQYF. Written as DNA, the CDR3 is TGTGCCAGCAGCCAAGGAGCAAGTCTGACAGATACGCAGTATTTT.

This chain connects TRBV3-1 (or the pseudogene TRBV3-2) to TRBJ1-1; weak D call: TRBD1 (5 bases). Between the trimmed V and J ends, which lost 2 bases and 1 base, there was a span of 11 bases. The germline V gene encodes CDR1 LGHDT and CDR2 YNNKEL (reference sequence). This CDR3 is 15 amino acids long. CDR3 nucleotides: TGTGCCAGCAGCCAATGGGGCAGCTCGAACACTGAAGCTTTCTTT. It encodes CASSQWGSSNTEAFF.

The V call is TRBV6-5, the J call TRBJ2-1, with 9 bases matching TRBD1. CDR1 and CDR2 from the germline V gene are MNHEY and SVGAGI. Trimming removed 7 bases from V and 7 bases from J; junction bases left unmatched: 11. This CDR3 is built from 15 residues. The CDR3 nucleotides are TGTGCCAGCATTCCCCACCGGGACAGGGCGAATGAGCAGTTCTTC. It is translated as CASIPHRDRANEQFF.

DNA of the CDR3: TGTGCCAGCAGCTTTGATTCCCAGGGCCGGAACGAGCAGTACTTC. Protein product: CASSFDSQGRNEQYF. The chain joins TRBV11-2 to TRBJ2-7; possible D gene TRBD1, 5 bases. The germline gives CDR1 SGHAT, CDR2 FQNNGV. Trimming pared 3 bases from V and 5 bases from J, leaving 17 bases between. The CDR3 is 15 amino acids.

The chain links TRBV9 to TRBJ2-7; 7 positions match TRBD1. Germline CDR1 and CDR2: SGDLS and YYNGEE. CDR3 size: 16 residues. The trim removed 0 bases at V and 4 bases at J, leaving 10 bases unmatched. This CDR3 reads CASSVAPQGPPYEQYF. Written as DNA, the CDR3 is TGTGCCAGCAGCGTAGCTCCACAGGGGCCCCCATACGAGCAGTACTTC.

V gene TRBV7-3 combines with J gene TRBJ1-1; D call uncertain. This CDR3 contains 13 residues. Trimming left V 2 bases short and J 0 bases short, with 4 bases between. Germline CDR1 reads SGHTA; CDR2 reads FQGTGA. DNA for the CDR3: TGTGCCAGCAGCTTAGAGGTGAACACTGAAGCTTTCTTT. Protein sequence: CASSLEVNTEAFF.

The chain carries TRBV18 and TRBJ2-1; a weak D match, TRBD1 (6 bases). The V and J ends lost 2 bases and 4 bases respectively, with 12 bases between them. This CDR3 has 15 amino acids. Germline CDR1 KGHSH, CDR2 LQKENI. CDR3 in DNA: TGTGCCAGCTCACCAAGGACAGATATTTACAATGAGCAGTTCTTC. It specifies CASSPRTDIYNEQFF.